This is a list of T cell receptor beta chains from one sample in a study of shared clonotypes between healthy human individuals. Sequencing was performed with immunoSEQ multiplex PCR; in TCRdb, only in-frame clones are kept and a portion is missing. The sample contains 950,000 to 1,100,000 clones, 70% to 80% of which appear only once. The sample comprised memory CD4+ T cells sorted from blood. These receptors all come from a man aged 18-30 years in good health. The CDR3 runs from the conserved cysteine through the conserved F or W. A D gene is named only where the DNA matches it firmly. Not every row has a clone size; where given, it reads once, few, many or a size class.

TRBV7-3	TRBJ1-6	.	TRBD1	TGTGCCAGCCGCAGGCAGGGGGCAAAATCACCCCTCCACTTT	CASRRQGAKSPLHF
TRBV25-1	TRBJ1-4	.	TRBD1	TGTGCCAGCAGTGATCCCAGGGGGCTCGAGGAAAAACTGTTTTTT	CASSDPRGLEEKLFF
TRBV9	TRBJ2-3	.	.	TGTGCCAGCAGCCAACAGAAGTTAGATACGCAGTATTTT	CASSQQKLDTQYF
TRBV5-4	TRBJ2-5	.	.	TGTGCCAGCAGCTTGACGGGGGCGCGTATAGAGACCCAGTACTTC	CASSLTGARIETQYF
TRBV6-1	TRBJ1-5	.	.	TGTGCCGGCAGTGCGCCCCCTAACAATCAGCCCCAGCATTTT	CAGSAPPNNQPQHF
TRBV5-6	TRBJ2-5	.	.	TGTGCCAGCAGCTTGATAGATGGGGAGACCCAGTACTTC	CASSLIDGETQYF
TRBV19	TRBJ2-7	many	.	TGTGCCAGTAGTACAGGACAGTCTACCTCCTACGAGCAGTACTTC	CASSTGQSTSYEQYF
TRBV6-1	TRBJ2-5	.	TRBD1	TGTGCCAGCAGTGACGGGACAGGGGGCAGGGAGACCCAGTACTTC	CASSDGTGGRETQYF
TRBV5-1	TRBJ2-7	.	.	TGCGCCAGCAGCTTGATATCGGGGTACGAGCAGTACTTC	CASSLISGYEQYF
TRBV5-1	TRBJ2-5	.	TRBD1	TGCGCCAGCAGCTCAGGGACAGGGGGCGTTGAGACCCAGTACTTC	CASSSGTGGVETQYF
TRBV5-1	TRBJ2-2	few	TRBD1	TGCGCCAGCAGCTTAAGACAGGGCAACACCGGGGAGCTGTTTTTT	CASSLRQGNTGELFF
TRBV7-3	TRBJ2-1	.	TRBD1	TGTGCCAGCAGCTTAACTGACAGGGGCGCGGGTGATGAGCAGTTCTTC	CASSLTDRGAGDEQFF
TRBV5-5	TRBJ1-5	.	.	TGTGCCAGCAGCCCCCGAGACAGTTACAATCAGCCCCAGCATTTT	CASSPRDSYNQPQHF